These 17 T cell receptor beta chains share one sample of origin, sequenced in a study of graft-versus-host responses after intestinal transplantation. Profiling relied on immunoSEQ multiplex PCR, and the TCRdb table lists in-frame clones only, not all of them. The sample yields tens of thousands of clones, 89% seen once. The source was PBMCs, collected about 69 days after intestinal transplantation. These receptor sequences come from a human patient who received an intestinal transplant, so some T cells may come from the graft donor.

The CDR3 reads CARSLSRAGPGDGEQYF. CDR3 sequence (DNA): TGTGCCAGAAGCTTGTCTAGGGCGGGCCCGGGGGATGGCGAGCAGTACTTC. J is TRBJ2-7 and V is TRBV5-3, with a weak D call TRBD2 (6 bases). TRBV5-3 is reported as an ORF; its role is uncertain. V was trimmed by 1 base and J by 6 bases, leaving 23 bases between them. The length of the CDR3 is 17 residues.

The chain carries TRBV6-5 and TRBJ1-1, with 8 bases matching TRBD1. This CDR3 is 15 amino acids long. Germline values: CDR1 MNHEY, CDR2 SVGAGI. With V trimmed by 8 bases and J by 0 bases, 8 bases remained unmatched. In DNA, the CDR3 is TGTGCCAGCGACCCGACAGGGGAAATGAACACTGAAGCTTTCTTT. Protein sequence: CASDPTGEMNTEAFF.

The CDR3 nucleotides read TGTGCCAGCAGCTCTGGTCCCAGCACAGATACGCAGTATTTT. Translation: CASSSGPSTDTQYF. The V and J genes are TRBV7-2 and TRBJ2-3; D unclear. The ends were cut back, 4 bases at V and 0 bases at J, with 8 bases in the middle. Germline CDR1 is SGHTA and CDR2 is FQGNSA. The CDR3 loop spans 14 amino acids. The full variable domain, its missing parts supplied by reference TRBV7-2 and TRBJ2-3, is GAGVSQSPSNKVTEKGKDVELRCDPISGHTALYWYRQSLGQGLEFLIYFQGNSAPDKSGLPSDRFSAERTGGSVSTLTIQRTQQEDSAVYLCASSSGPSTDTQYFGPGTRLTVL.

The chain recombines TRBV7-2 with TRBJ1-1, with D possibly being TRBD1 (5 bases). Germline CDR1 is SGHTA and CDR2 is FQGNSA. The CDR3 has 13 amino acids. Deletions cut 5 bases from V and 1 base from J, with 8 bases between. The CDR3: CASSTRENTEAFF. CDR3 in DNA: TGTGCCAGCAGCACCAGGGAGAACACTGAAGCTTTCTTT.

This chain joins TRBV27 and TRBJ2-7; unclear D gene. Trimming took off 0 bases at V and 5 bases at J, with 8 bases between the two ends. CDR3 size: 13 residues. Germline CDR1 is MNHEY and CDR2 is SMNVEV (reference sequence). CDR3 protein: CASSLSPVDEQYF. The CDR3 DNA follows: TGTGCCAGCAGTTTATCCCCGGTGGACGAGCAGTACTTC.

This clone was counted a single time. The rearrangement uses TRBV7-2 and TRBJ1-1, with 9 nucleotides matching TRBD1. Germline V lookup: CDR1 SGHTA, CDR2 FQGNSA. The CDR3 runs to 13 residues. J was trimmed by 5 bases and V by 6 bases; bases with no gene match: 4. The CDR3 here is CASSLDRGTEAFF. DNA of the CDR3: TGTGCCAGCAGTCTGGACAGGGGAACTGAAGCTTTCTTT.

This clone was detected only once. Here the CDR3 DNA reads TGTGCCAGCAGCTTCTCCGGGGGTCGATACGAGCAGTACTTC. Its translation is CASSFSGGRYEQYF. The gene calls are TRBV7-2 and TRBJ2-7; D is possibly TRBD2 (6 bases). Per germline, CDR1 SGHTA and CDR2 FQGNSA. The CDR3 extends over 14 amino acids. Trimming removed 3 bases at V and 4 bases at J, with 13 bases between.

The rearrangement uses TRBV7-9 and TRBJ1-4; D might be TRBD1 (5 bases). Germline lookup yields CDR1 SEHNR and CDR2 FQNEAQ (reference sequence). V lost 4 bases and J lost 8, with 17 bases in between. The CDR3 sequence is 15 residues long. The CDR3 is CASSSPRDPGEKLFF. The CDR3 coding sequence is TGTGCCAGCAGCTCCCCTCGGGACCCCGGGGAAAAACTGTTTTTT.

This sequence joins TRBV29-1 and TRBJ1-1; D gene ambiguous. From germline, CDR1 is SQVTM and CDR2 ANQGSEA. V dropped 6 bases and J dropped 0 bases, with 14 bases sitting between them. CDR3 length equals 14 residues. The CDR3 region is CSVGSPGMNTEAFF. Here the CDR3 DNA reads TGCAGCGTGGGGTCACCGGGCATGAACACTGAAGCTTTCTTT.

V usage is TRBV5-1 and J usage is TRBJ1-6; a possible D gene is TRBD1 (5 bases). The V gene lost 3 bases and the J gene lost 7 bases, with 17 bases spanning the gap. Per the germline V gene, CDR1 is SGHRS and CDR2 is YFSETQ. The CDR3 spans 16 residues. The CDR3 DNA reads TGCGCCAGCAGCTCCCTACCGGGACGGGAAAATTCACCCCTCCACTTT. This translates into CASSSLPGRENSPLHF.

In nucleotides, the CDR3 is TGTGCCAGCCAAACGAGAACAGGGGTTTCCTCTGGGGCCAACGTCCTGACTTTC. It specifies CASQTRTGVSSGANVLTF. The chain combines TRBV19 with TRBJ2-6; 7 nucleotides match TRBD1. CDR1 and CDR2 (germline): LNHDA, SQIVND (reference sequence). The CDR3 totals 18 residues. V trimming: 9 bases; J trimming: 0 bases; junction bases outside the gene matches: 14.

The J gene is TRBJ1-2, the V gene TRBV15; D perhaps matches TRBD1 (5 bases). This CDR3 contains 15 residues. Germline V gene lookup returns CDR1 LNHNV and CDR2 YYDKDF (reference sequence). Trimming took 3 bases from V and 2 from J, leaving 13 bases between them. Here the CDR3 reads CATSSGRGLNYGYTF. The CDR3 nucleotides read TGTGCCACCAGCAGCGGAAGGGGACTAAACTATGGCTACACCTTC. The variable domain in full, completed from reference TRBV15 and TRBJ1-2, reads DAMVIQNPRYQVTQFGKPVTLSCSQTLNHNVMYWYQQKSSQAPKLLFHYYDKDFNNEADTPDNFQSRRPNTSFCFLDIRSPGLGDTAMYLCATSSGRGLNYGYTFGSGTRLTVV.

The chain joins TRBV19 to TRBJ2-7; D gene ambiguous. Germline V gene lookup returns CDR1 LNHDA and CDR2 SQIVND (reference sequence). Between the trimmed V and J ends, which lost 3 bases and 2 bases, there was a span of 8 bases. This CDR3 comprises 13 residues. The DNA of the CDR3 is TGTGCCAGTAGTATTGATAGAACCTACGAGCAGTACTTC. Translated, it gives CASSIDRTYEQYF.

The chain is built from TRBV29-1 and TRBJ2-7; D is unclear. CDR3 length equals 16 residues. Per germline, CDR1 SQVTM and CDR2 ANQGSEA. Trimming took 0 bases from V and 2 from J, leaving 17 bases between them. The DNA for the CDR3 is TGCAGCGTTGAAGATAGGCCGCAGGACCACCCCTACGAGCAGTACTTC. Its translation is CSVEDRPQDHPYEQYF.

The DNA for the CDR3 is TGTGCCAGCAGTGATGAGGACTCTGGGGCCAACGTCCTGACTTTC. It yields the protein CASSDEDSGANVLTF. This rearrangement joins TRBV6-1 to TRBJ2-6; D not certain. The CDR3 extends over 15 amino acids. CDR1 is MNHNS, CDR2 SASEGT, per germline. The germline V and J ends were trimmed by 3 bases and 0 bases, with 6 bases remaining between them.

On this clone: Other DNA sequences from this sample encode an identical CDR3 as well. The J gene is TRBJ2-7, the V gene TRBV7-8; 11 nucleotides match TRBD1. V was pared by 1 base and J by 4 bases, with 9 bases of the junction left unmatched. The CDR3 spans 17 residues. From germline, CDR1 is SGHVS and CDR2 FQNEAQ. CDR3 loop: CASSLEPSGQGGYEQYF. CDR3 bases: TGTGCCAGCAGCTTAGAGCCCTCGGGACAGGGGGGGTACGAGCAGTACTTC.

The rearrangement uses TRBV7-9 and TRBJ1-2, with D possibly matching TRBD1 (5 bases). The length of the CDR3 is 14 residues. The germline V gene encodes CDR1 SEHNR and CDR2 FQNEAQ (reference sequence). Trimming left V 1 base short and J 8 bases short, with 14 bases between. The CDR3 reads CASSLEGLPMGYTF. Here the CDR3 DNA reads TGTGCCAGCAGCTTAGAGGGACTGCCGATGGGCTACACCTTC. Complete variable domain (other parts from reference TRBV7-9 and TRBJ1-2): DTGVSQNPRHKITKRGQNVTFRCDPISEHNRLYWYRQTLGQGPEFLTYFQNEAQLEKSRLLSDRFSAERPKGSFSTLEIQRTEQGDSAMYLCASSLEGLPMGYTFGSGTRLTVV.